This T cell receptor beta chain was captured by sequencing in a study of long-term antiretroviral therapy in people with HIV. The J segment lost 8 bases and the V segment lost 5 bases, leaving 9 bases of the junction unmatched. CDR3 length: 15 amino acids. Germline CDR1 reads MNHNS; CDR2 reads SASEGT. Study outcomes and limitations: Those clones which expanded before ART made up the dominant part of the repertoire at all time points. Information pertaining to ART adherence, viral resistance or therapeutic modifications was not obtained.

At the survey level, the v3.0 immunoSEQ assay was run. Using immunoSEQ multiplex PCR, the repertoire was profiled, and TCRdb retains in-frame clones only, with some absent. This table holds some 35,000 clones, about 94% found once. This clone occurred once. Its antigen is not identified. The V call is TRBV6-1, the J call TRBJ1-4; 9 nucleotides align to TRBD1. The material sequenced was unsorted PBMCs, taken approximately 5.1 years after starting antiretroviral therapy. The sequence was obtained from a woman aged 50 to 65 with HIV. CDR3 sequence reads: CASSTTGGRTEKLFF. The CDR3, as DNA: TGTGCCAGCAGTACGACAGGGGGGAGAACGGAAAAACTGTTTTTT.